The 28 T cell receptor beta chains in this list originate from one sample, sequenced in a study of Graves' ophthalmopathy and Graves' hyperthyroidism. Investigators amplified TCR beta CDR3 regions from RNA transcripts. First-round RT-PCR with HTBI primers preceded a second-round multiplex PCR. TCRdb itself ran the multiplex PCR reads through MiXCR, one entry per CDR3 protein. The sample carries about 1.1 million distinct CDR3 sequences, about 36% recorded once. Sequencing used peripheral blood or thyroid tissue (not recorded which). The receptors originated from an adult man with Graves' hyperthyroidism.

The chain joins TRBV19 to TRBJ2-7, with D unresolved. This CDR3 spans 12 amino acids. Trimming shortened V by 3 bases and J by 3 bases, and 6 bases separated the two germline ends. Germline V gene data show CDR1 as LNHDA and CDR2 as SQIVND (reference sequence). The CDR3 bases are TGTGCCAGTAGTATGACAAACTACGAGCAGTACTTC. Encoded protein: CASSMTNYEQYF. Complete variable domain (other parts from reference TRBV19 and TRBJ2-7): DGGITQSPKYLFRKEGQNVTLSCEQNLNHDAMYWYRQDPGQGLRLIYYSQIVNDFQKGDIAEGYSVSREKKESFPLTVTSAQKNPTAFYLCASSMTNYEQYFGPGTRLTVT.

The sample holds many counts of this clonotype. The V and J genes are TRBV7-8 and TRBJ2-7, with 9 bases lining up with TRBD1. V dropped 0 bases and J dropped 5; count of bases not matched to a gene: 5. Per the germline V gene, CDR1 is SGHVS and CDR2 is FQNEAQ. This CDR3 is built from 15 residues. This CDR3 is CASSLAPQGADEQYF. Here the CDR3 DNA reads TGTGCCAGCAGCTTAGCCCCACAGGGGGCCGACGAGCAGTACTTC.

Written as DNA, the CDR3 is TGTGCCAGCAGGCCGACGGTTACCCAAGAGCAGTACTTC. This translates into CASRPTVTQEQYF. The rearrangement links TRBV28 to TRBJ2-7; D is ambiguous. The CDR3 covers 13 residues. Trimming cost V 6 bases and J 7 bases, with 16 bases left between them. Per germline, CDR1 MDHEN and CDR2 SYDVKM.

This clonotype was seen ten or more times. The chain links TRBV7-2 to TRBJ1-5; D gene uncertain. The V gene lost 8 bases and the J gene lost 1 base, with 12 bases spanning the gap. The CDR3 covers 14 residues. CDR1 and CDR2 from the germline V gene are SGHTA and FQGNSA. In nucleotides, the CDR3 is TGTGCCAGCCGCCCGCTTGGGAGCAATCAGCCCCAGCATTTT. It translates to CASRPLGSNQPQHF. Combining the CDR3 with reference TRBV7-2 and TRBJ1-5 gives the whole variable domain GAGVSQSPSNKVTEKGKDVELRCDPISGHTALYWYRQSLGQGLEFLIYFQGNSAPDKSGLPSDRFSAERTGGSVSTLTIQRTQQEDSAVYLCASRPLGSNQPQHFGDGTRLSIL.

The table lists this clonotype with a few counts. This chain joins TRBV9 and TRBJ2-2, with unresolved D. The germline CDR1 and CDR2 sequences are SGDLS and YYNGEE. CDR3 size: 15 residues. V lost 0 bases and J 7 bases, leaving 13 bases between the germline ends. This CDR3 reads CASSVGEGSDGELFF. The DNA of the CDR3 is TGTGCCAGCAGCGTAGGGGAAGGGTCCGACGGGGAGCTGTTTTTT. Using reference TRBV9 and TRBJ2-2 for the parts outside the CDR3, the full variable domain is DSGVTQTPKHLITATGQRVTLRCSPRSGDLSVYWYQQSLDQGLQFLIQYYNGEERAKGNILERFSAQQFPDLHSELNLSSLELGDSALYFCASSVGEGSDGELFFGEGSRLTVL.

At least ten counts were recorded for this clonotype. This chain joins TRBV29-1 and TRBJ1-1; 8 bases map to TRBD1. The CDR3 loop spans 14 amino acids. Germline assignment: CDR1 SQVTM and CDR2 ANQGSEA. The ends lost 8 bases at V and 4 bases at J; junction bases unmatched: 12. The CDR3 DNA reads TGCAGCTTAGCTAGGGGAGGACAGGGCACTGAAGCTTTCTTT. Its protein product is CSLARGGQGTEAFF.

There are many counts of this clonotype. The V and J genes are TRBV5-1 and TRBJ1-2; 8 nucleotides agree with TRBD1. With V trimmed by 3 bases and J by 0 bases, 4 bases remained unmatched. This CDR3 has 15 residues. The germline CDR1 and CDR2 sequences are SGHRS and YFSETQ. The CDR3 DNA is TGCGCCAGCAGCTCCGGACAGGGAACTAACTATGGCTACACCTTC. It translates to CASSSGQGTNYGYTF.

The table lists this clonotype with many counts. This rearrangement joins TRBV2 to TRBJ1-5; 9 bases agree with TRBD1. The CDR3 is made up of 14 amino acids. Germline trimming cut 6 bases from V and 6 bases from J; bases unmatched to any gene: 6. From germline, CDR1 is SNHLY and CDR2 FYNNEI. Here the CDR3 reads CASSAGTGFQPQHF. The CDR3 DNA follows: TGTGCCAGCAGCGCCGGGACAGGGTTTCAGCCCCAGCATTTT.

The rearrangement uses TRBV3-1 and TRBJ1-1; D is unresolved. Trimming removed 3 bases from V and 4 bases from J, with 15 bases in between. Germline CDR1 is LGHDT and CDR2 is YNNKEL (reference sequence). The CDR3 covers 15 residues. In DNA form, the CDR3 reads TGTGCCAGCAGCCACGGACCGATTCCTACCACTGAAGCTTTCTTT. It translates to CASSHGPIPTTEAFF.

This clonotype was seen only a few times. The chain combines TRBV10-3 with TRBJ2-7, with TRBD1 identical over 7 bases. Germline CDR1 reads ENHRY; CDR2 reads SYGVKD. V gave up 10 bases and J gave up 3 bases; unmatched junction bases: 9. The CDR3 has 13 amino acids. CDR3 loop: CASSGTDFYEQYF. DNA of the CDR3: TGTGCCAGCTCCGGGACAGATTTCTACGAGCAGTACTTC.

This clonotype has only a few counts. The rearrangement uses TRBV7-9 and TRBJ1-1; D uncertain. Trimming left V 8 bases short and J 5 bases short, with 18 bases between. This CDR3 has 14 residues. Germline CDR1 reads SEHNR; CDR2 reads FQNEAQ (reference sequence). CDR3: CASGGVEGGTEAFF. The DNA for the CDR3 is TGTGCCAGCGGCGGGGTAGAGGGTGGGACTGAAGCTTTCTTT.

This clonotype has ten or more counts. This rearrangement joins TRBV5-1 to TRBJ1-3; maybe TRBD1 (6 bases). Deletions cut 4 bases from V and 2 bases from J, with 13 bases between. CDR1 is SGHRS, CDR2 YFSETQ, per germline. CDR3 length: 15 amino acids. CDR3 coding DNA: TGCGCCAGCAGCCTCGGGACACCGACTGGAAACACCATATATTTT. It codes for CASSLGTPTGNTIYF.

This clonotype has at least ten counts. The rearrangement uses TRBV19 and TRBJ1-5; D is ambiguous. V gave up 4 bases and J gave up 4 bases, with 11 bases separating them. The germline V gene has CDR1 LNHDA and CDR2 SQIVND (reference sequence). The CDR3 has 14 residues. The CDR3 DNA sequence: TGTGCCAGTAGTAGCTCTAAAGGTAATCAGCCCCAGCATTTT. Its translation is CASSSSKGNQPQHF.

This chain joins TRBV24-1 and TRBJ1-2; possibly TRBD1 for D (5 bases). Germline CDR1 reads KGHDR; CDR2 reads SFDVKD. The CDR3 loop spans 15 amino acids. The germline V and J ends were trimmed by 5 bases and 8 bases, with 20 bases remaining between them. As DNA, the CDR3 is TGTGCCACCAGTGCTAGAGGGGTGGGAAGCGGAGGCTACACCTTC. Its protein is CATSARGVGSGGYTF.

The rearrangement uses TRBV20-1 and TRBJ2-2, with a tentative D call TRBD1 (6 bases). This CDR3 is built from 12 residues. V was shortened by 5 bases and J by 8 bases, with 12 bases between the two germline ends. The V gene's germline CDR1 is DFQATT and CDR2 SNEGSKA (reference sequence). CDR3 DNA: TGCAGTGCTTTCACAGGGACAGGGGAGCTGTTTTTT. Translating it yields CSAFTGTGELFF.

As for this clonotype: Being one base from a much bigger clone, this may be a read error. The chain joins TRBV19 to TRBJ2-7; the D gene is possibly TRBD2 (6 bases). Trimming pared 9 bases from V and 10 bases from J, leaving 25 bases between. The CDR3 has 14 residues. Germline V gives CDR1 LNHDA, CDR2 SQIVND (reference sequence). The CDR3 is CASGSLRYGGDQYF. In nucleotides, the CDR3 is TGTGCCAGCGGGAGCCTTCGTTACGGCGGCGATCAGTACTTC.

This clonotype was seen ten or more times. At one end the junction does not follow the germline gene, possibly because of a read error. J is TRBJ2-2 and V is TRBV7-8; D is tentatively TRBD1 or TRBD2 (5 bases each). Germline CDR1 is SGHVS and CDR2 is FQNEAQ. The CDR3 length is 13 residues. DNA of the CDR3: TGTGCCAGCAGCTTAGCGGGGACCGGGGAGCTGCTTTTT. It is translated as CASSLAGTGELLF.

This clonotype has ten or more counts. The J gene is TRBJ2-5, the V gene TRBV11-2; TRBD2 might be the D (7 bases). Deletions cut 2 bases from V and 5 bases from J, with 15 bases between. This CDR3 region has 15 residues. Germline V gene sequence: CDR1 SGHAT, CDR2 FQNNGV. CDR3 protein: CASSLQGGGSETQYF. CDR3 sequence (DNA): TGTGCCAGCAGCTTACAAGGGGGGGGTTCGGAGACCCAGTACTTC.

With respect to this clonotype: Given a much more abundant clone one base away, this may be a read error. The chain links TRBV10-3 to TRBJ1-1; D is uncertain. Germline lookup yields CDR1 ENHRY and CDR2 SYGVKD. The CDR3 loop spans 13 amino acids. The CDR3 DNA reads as TGTGCCATCACGCCGGCGATGAACACTAAAGCTTTCTTT. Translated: CAITPAMNTKAFF.

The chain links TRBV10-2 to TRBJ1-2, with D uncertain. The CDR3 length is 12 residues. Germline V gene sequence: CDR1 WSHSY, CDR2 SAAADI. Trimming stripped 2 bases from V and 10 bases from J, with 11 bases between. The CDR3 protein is CASSEDGRSYTF. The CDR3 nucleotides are TGCGCCAGCAGTGAGGACGGCAGGTCCTACACCTTC.

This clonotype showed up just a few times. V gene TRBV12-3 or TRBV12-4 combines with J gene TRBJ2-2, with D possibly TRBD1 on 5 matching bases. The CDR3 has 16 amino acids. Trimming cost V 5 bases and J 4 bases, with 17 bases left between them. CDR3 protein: CASSPETVPSTGELFF. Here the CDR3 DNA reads TGTGCCAGCAGTCCAGAGACAGTTCCGAGCACCGGGGAGCTGTTTTTT.

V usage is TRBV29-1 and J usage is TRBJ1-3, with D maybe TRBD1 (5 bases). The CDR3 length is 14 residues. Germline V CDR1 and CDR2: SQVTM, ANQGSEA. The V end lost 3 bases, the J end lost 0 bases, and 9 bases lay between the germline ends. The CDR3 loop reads CSVDGASSGNTIYF. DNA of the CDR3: TGCAGCGTTGACGGGGCCTCCTCTGGAAACACCATATATTTT.

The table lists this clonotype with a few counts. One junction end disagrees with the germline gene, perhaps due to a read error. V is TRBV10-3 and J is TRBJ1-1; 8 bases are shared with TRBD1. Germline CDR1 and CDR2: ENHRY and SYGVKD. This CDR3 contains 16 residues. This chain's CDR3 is CASSPRGQGLGTEAFF. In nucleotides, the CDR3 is TGTGCCAGCAGTCCACGAGGACAGGGATTGGGGACTGAAGCTTTCTTT.

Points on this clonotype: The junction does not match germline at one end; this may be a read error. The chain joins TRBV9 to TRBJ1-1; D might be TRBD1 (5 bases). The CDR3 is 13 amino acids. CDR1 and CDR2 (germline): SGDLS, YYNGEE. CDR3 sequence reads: CASSVDRRRGEIF. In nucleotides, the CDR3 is TGTGCCAGCAGCGTAGATCGACGACGGGGGGAGATCTTT.

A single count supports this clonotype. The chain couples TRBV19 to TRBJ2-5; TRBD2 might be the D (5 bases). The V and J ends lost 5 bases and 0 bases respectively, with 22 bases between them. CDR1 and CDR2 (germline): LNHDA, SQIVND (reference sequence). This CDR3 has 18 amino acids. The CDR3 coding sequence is TGTGCCAGTAGTCCTGTATCGGGGAGCAGAACTCACCAAGAGACCCAGTACTTC. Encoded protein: CASSPVSGSRTHQETQYF.

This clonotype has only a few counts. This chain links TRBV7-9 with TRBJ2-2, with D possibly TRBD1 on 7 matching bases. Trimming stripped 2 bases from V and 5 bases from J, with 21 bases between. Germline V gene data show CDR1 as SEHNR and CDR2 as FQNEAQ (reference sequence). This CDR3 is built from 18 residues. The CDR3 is CASSLIPYRGGPTGELFF. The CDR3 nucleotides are TGTGCCAGCAGCTTAATCCCTTACAGGGGAGGTCCGACCGGGGAGCTGTTTTTT.

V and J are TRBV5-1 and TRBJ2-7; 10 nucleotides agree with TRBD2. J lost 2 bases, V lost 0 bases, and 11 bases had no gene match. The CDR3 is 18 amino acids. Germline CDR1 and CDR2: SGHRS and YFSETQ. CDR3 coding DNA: TGCGCCAGCAGCTTGGTGTTGCTAGCGGGAGCCGATACCTACGAGCAGTACTTC. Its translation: CASSLVLLAGADTYEQYF.

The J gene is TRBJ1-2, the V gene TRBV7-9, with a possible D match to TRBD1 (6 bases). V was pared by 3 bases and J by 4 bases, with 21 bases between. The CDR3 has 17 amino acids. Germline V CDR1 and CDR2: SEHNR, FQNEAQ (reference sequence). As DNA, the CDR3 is TGTGCCAGCAGCTTGCTACAGGGTGTCGTAAGGGGCTATGGCTACACCTTC. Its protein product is CASSLLQGVVRGYGYTF.